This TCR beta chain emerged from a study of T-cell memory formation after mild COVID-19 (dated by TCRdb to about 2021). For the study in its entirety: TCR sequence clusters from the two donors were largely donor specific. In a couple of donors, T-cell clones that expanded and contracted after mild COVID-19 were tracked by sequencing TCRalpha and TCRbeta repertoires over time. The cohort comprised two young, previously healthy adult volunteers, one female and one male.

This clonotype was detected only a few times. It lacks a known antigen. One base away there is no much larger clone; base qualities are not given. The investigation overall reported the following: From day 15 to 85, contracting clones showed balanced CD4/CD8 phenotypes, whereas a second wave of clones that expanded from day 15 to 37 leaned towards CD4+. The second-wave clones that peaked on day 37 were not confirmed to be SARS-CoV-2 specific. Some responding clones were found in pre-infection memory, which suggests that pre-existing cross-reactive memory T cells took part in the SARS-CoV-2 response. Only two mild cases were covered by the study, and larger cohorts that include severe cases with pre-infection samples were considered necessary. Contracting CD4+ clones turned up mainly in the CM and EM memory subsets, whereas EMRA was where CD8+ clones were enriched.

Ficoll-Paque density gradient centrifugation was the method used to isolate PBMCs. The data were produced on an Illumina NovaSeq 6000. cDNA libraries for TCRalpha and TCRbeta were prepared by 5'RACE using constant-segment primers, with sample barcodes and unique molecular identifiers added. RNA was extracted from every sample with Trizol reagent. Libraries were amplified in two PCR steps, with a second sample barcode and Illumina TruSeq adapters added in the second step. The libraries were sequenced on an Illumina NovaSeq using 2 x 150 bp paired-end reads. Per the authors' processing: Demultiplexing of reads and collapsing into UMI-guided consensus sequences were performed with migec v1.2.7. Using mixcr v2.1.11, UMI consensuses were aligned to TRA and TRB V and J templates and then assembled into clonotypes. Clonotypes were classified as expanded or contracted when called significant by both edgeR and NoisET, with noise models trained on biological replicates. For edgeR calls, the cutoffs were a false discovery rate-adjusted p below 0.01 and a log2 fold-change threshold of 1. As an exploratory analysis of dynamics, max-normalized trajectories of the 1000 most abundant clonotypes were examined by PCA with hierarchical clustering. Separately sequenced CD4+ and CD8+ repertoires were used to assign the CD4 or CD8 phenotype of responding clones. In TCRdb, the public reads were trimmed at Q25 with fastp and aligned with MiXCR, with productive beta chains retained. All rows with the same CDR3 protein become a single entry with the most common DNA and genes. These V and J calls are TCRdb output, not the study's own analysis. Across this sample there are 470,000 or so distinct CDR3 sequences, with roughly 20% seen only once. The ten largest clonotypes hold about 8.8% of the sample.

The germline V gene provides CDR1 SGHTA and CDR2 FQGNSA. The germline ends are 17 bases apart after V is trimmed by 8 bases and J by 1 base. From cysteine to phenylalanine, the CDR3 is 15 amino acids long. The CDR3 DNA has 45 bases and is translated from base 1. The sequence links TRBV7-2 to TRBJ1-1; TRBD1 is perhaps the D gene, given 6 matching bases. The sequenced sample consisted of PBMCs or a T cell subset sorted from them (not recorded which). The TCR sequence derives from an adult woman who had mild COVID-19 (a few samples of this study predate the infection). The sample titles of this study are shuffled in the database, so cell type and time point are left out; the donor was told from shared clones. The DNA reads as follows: TGTGCCAGCTTAAACCTGGGGGCGCAGAACACTGAAGCTTTCTTT. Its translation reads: CASLNLGAQNTEAFF.